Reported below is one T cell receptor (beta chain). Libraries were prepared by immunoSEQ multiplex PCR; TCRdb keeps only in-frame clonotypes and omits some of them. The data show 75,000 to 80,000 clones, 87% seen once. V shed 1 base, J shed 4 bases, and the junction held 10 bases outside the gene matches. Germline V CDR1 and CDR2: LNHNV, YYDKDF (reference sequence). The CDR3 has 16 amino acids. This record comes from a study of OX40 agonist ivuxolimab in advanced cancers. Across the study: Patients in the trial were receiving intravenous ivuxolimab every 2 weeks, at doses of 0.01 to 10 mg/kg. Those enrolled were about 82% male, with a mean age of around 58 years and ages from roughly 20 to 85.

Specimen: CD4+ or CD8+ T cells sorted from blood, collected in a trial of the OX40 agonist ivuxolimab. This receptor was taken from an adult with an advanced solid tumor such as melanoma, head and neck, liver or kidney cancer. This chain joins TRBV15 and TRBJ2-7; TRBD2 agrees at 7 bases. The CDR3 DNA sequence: TGTGCCACCAGCAGAGGTGGCGGGAGCAAAAGGTACGAGCAGTACTTC. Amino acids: CATSRGGGSKRYEQYF.